A selection of T cell receptor beta chains follows, all from one sample in a study of cytomegalovirus exposure and HLA in healthy donors. Some clones are missing from TCRdb's copy, which holds only in-frame ones; the method was immunoSEQ multiplex PCR. The repertoire includes approximately 73,000 clones, roughly 63% of them detected once, and more than 5% sits in the top ten. Sequencing was carried out using PBMCs. The receptors were sampled from a man aged 25-40 years in good health and CMV-seropositive. The CDR3 runs from the conserved cysteine through the conserved F or W. The order of the fields is D gene, CDR3 length, clone size, J gene, V gene, CDR3 DNA, CDR3 protein. The D gene is left open where the match is weak. Not all rows give a size; the values are once, few, many and, for expanded clones, a class.

d_call: NA
cdr3_length: 14
clone_size: NA
j_call: TRBJ1-1
v_call: TRBV7-3
cdr3_nt: TGTGCCAGCAGCCTCGGGGGGGCGAACACTGAAGCTTTCTTT
cdr3_aa: CASSLGGANTEAFF

d_call: NA
cdr3_length: 13
clone_size: NA
j_call: TRBJ2-3
v_call: TRBV5-4
cdr3_nt: TGTGCCAGCACCGACTTGGTTTTGGATACGCAGTATTTT
cdr3_aa: CASTDLVLDTQYF

d_call: TRBD1
cdr3_length: 16
clone_size: NA
j_call: TRBJ1-6
v_call: TRBV28
cdr3_nt: TGTGCCAGCAGTTCTGTAAAGACAGGGGGCAATTCACCCCTCCACTTT
cdr3_aa: CASSSVKTGGNSPLHF

d_call: TRBD1
cdr3_length: 12
clone_size: NA
j_call: TRBJ1-1
v_call: TRBV29-1
cdr3_nt: TGCAGCGCCGCACAGGGGGTCACTGAAGCTTTCTTT
cdr3_aa: CSAAQGVTEAFF

d_call: NA
cdr3_length: 14
clone_size: NA
j_call: TRBJ1-5
v_call: TRBV7-8
cdr3_nt: TGTGCCAGCAGCTCGGACAGCCCAAATCAGCCCCAGCATTTT
cdr3_aa: CASSSDSPNQPQHF

d_call: TRBD1
cdr3_length: 14
clone_size: NA
j_call: TRBJ1-1
v_call: TRBV7-2
cdr3_nt: TGTGCCAGCAGCCCCCAGGGACAGGGGGGATTGGCTTTCTTT
cdr3_aa: CASSPQGQGGLAFF

d_call: TRBD1
cdr3_length: 14
clone_size: NA
j_call: TRBJ2-7
v_call: TRBV6-1
cdr3_nt: TGTGCCAGCGCGCCGGGACAGGGACCCTACGAGCAGTACTTC
cdr3_aa: CASAPGQGPYEQYF

d_call: TRBD2
cdr3_length: 20
clone_size: NA
j_call: TRBJ2-7
v_call: TRBV10-3
cdr3_nt: TGTGCCATCAGTGAGTCAAAGATCCGCTCCTTACTAGCGGTTTGGTACGAGCAGTACTTC
cdr3_aa: CAISESKIRSLLAVWYEQYF

d_call: NA
cdr3_length: 13
clone_size: NA
j_call: TRBJ2-7
v_call: TRBV7-2
cdr3_nt: TGTGCCAGCAGCGAAAGGACTAACTACGAGCAGTACTTC
cdr3_aa: CASSERTNYEQYF

d_call: TRBD1
cdr3_length: 18
clone_size: NA
j_call: TRBJ2-3
v_call: TRBV6-4
cdr3_nt: TGTGCCAGCAGTGACTCGGCAGGGGGTGGTTTCGGCACAGATACGCAGTATTTT
cdr3_aa: CASSDSAGGGFGTDTQYF

d_call: NA
cdr3_length: 15
clone_size: once
j_call: TRBJ2-7
v_call: TRBV5-1
cdr3_nt: TGCGCCAGCAGCTTGGAACAGGGGGGGCCCTACGAGCAGTACTTC
cdr3_aa: CASSLEQGGPYEQYF

d_call: TRBD2
cdr3_length: 15
clone_size: NA
j_call: TRBJ2-7
v_call: TRBV19
cdr3_nt: TGTGCCAGTAGTATGTCTAGCGGGGGAGTGTACGAGCAGTACTTC
cdr3_aa: CASSMSSGGVYEQYF

d_call: NA
cdr3_length: 13
clone_size: NA
j_call: TRBJ1-1
v_call: TRBV30
cdr3_nt: TGTGCCTGGTGTCTTTCAGGTAACACTGAAGCTTTCTTT
cdr3_aa: CAWCLSGNTEAFF

d_call: NA
cdr3_length: 18
clone_size: NA
j_call: TRBJ2-3
v_call: TRBV7-2
cdr3_nt: TGTGCCAGCAGCTTAGATGGGGTTCGACTAGTGGGAACAGATACGCAGTATTTT
cdr3_aa: CASSLDGVRLVGTDTQYF

d_call: NA
cdr3_length: 13
clone_size: NA
j_call: TRBJ1-3
v_call: TRBV10-3
cdr3_nt: TGTGCCATCAGTGCGGAACAGGGAAACACCATATATTTT
cdr3_aa: CAISAEQGNTIYF

d_call: NA
cdr3_length: 15
clone_size: few
j_call: TRBJ2-7
v_call: TRBV6-1
cdr3_nt: TGTGCCAGCAGTGCCTACAGGGATAGGGCCTACGAGCAGTACTTC
cdr3_aa: CASSAYRDRAYEQYF